The subject of this entry is one T cell receptor (beta chain). Original methodology: The assay estimated nucleated cells by amplifying reference gene primers. Assay: immunoSEQ multiplex PCR; the TCRdb copy retains only in-frame clones and omits some. V and J calls and clone size follow that table, whereas D and trimming were derived from the DNA. Among about 200,000 clones listed, around 82% were seen once. The V gene end was trimmed by 8 bases and the J gene end by 3 bases; junction bases not matched to a gene: 4. The CDR3 loop spans 15 amino acids. Germline assignment: CDR1 MNHEY and CDR2 SVGAGI. The record originates from a study of blood T cell repertoires in COVID-19. The overall study: Acute and convalescent COVID-19 specimens originated in the United States, Italy and Spain. T cells, B-cell-depleted T cells, or PBMCs supplied cDNA or gDNA.

This sequence originates from a woman aged 40 to 50 with acute or convalescent COVID-19. The sample taken for sequencing was peripheral blood. The chain employs TRBV6-5 and TRBJ2-5, with 15 bases fitting TRBD2. In DNA, the CDR3 is TGTGCCAGCGCCGGACTAGCGGGAGGGAAAGAGACCCAGTACTTC. Protein product: CASAGLAGGKETQYF.